The present T cell receptor (beta chain) was sequenced within a study of T cells after yellow fever vaccination. Across the whole study: Each low-cell-number fraction was prepared by means of SMART-Seq v4 Ultra Low Input.

Germline CDR1 MNHEY, CDR2 SMNVEV (reference sequence). V was shortened by 1 base and J by 0 bases, with 19 bases between the two germline ends. The CDR3 has 19 residues. A remark on this clonotype: Its antigen is undetermined.

TCR cDNA, made by 5'RACE template switching, carried an added universal primer site and UMIs. TCRdb reprocessed the 5' RACE reads via MiXCR and lists one record per CDR3 protein. The repertoire has about 130,000 distinct CDR3 sequences, more than 6.5% of them found once; the top ten carry approximately 0.67%. Study-wide results and limits: High-abundance clonotypes from the bulk population could contaminate FACS-sorted repertoires.

V usage is TRBV27 and J usage is TRBJ1-5; D might be TRBD1 (6 bases). Sequencing was performed on CD4+ T cells sorted from PBMCs, taken 10 days after the yellow fever booster vaccination. The sequence was collected from a young man who received the YFV17D yellow fever vaccine. In DNA, the CDR3 is TGTGCCAGCAGTTTATTATTTTGGGGGGGCATTTATAGCAATCAGCCCCAGCATTTT. It specifies CASSLLFWGGIYSNQPQHF.